This T cell receptor (beta chain) was sequenced for a study of blood T cells in healthy people across ages. From germline, CDR1 is MDHEN and CDR2 SYDVKM. Trimming at V came to 6 bases and at J to 4 bases, leaving 5 bases not matched to a gene. The CDR3 consists of 14 residues. The authors ran a second PCR of about 6 to 11 cycles using a sample-barcoded 5' primer and a J-beta primer mix. TCRdb re-called the 5' RACE reads with MiXCR, one entry per CDR3 protein. Of some 370,000 distinct CDR3 sequences listed, roughly half are singletons. The clonotype originates from a man aged 55 to 69 in good health. The chain recombines TRBV28 with TRBJ2-3; 9 bases line up with TRBD1. The specimen was blood. The DNA of the CDR3 is TGTGCCAGCAGAACAGGGGGCGCATCAGATACGCAGTATTTT. This encodes CASRTGGASDTQYF.